A single sample gave rise to the 31 T cell receptor beta chains below, sequenced in a study of T cell repertoires in cytomegalovirus infection. TCRdb fed the reads into MiXCR, producing one record per CDR3 protein. This table has under 150,000 distinct CDR3 sequences, about 33% appearing once. No antigens are known for them. This material consisted of CD8+ T cells from cultured PBMCs, taken from culture after CMV antigen stimulation. The receptors derive from a human donor in good health (CMV status not recorded). Some clones in this sample may be carry-over from other donors' samples.

This clonotype has at least ten counts. This chain links TRBV7-6 with TRBJ1-1; 9 bases align to TRBD1. The CDR3 length is 14 residues. V lost 5 bases to trimming and J lost 3 bases; unmatched junction nucleotides: 4. CDR1 is SGHVS and CDR2 is FNYEAQ in the germline V gene. The CDR3 DNA follows: TGTGCCAGCAGCATACGACAGGGGGACACTGAAGCTTTCTTT. Translating it yields CASSIRQGDTEAFF.

This clonotype showed up just a few times. The genes are TRBV7-6 and TRBJ1-4, with TRBD1 matching over 9 bases. V lost 7 bases and J lost 3; bases outside the gene matches: 15. The germline gives CDR1 SGHVS, CDR2 FNYEAQ. This CDR3 region has 18 residues. The CDR3 loop is CASTPASGQGVANEKLFF. CDR3 nucleotides: TGTGCCAGCACCCCCGCATCGGGACAGGGTGTGGCTAATGAAAAACTGTTTTTT.

The chain couples TRBV28 to TRBJ2-1; a possible D gene is TRBD1 (7 bases). The V end lost 5 bases, the J end lost 8 bases, and 16 bases lay between the germline ends. The CDR3 runs 14 residues. Germline V gene sequence: CDR1 MDHEN, CDR2 SYDVKM. The CDR3 bases are TGTGCCAGCAGTAAGGACCAGGGGGGTGATGAGCAGTTCTTC. It is translated as CASSKDQGGDEQFF.

This clonotype has just one count. CDR3 in amino acids: CATSRDLPRGPELRAYEQYF. The CDR3 region has the DNA TGTGCCACCAGCAGAGACCTCCCGAGGGGACCTGAGCTACGGGCCTACGAGCAGTACTTC. The J gene is TRBJ2-7, the V gene TRBV15; D is tentatively TRBD1 or TRBD2 (5 bases each). Germline-derived CDR1 and CDR2 are LNHNV and YYDKDF (reference sequence). CDR3 length: 20 amino acids. V gave up 0 bases and J gave up 2 bases, with 26 bases separating them. Full variable domain (missing parts from reference TRBV15 and TRBJ2-7): DAMVIQNPRYQVTQFGKPVTLSCSQTLNHNVMYWYQQKSSQAPKLLFHYYDKDFNNEADTPDNFQSRRPNTSFCFLDIRSPGLGDTAMYLCATSRDLPRGPELRAYEQYFGPGTRLTVT.

This clonotype was counted many times. The chain joins TRBV10-3 to TRBJ2-3, with D perhaps TRBD2 (6 bases). V was clipped by 3 bases and J by 8 bases, with 18 bases between them. Germline-derived CDR1 and CDR2 are ENHRY and SYGVKD. This CDR3 is 15 amino acids long. CDR3 protein: CAISELAGLRGTQYF. The DNA of the CDR3 is TGTGCCATCAGTGAACTCGCGGGACTTAGGGGTACGCAGTATTTT.

The table lists this clonotype with a few counts. The CDR3 coding sequence is TGTGCCACCAGCAGAGATAAGGTACAGGGGACTGAAGCTTTCTTT. Its protein product is CATSRDKVQGTEAFF. The V call is TRBV15, the J call TRBJ1-1, with 7 bases matching TRBD1. V shed 0 bases, J shed 5 bases, and the junction held 6 bases outside the gene matches. The CDR3 consists of 15 residues. Germline CDR1 and CDR2: LNHNV and YYDKDF (reference sequence).

This clonotype was seen a few times. V gene TRBV7-2 combines with J gene TRBJ2-7, with 9 bases lining up with TRBD2. Germline V gene data show CDR1 as SGHTA and CDR2 as FQGNSA. The CDR3 consists of 16 residues. J gave up 3 bases and V 5 bases, and 11 bases lay outside the gene matches. The CDR3 region has the DNA TGTGCCAGCAGCCAAAGCGGGGGGTCCATCTTCTACGAGCAGTACTTC. This encodes CASSQSGGSIFYEQYF.

This clonotype was found a few times. This rearrangement joins TRBV6-1 to TRBJ1-2, with no clear D. V shed 3 bases and J shed 3 bases, with 14 bases lying between them. CDR3 length equals 15 residues. The V gene's germline CDR1 is MNHNS and CDR2 SASEGT. This chain's CDR3 is CASSEWALQDYGYTF. In DNA form, the CDR3 reads TGTGCCAGCAGTGAGTGGGCACTTCAGGACTATGGCTACACCTTC.

This chain uses TRBV19 with TRBJ1-2; D is unresolved. Deletions cut 6 bases from V and 1 base from J, with 15 bases between. The germline gives CDR1 LNHDA, CDR2 SQIVND (reference sequence). The CDR3 loop spans 15 amino acids. CDR3 sequence: CASSPNRQINYGYTF. CDR3 DNA: TGTGCCAGTAGCCCCAACCGGCAGATTAACTATGGCTACACCTTC.

This clonotype has at least ten counts. This sequence joins TRBV7-4 and TRBJ1-6; D call uncertain. The germline V gene encodes CDR1 SGHVT and CDR2 SQSDAQ. Trimming stripped 6 bases from V and 1 base from J, with 22 bases between. The CDR3 length is 19 residues. CDR3 amino acids: CASSPKGEEGDSYNSPLHF. CDR3 DNA sequence: TGTGCCAGCAGTCCAAAGGGTGAGGAGGGTGATTCCTATAATTCACCCCTCCACTTT.

This clonotype was seen only a few times. The V gene is TRBV27, the J gene TRBJ1-6; D uncertain. V shed 0 bases and J shed 7 bases, with 19 bases lying between them. Germline values: CDR1 MNHEY, CDR2 SMNVEV (reference sequence). This CDR3 region has 18 residues. CDR3 protein: CASSLSSRPSSQNSPLHF. The CDR3 nucleotides are TGTGCCAGCAGTTTATCGAGTCGGCCGTCTAGCCAGAATTCACCCCTCCACTTT.

There are a few counts of this clonotype. The CDR3 spells CASSPGLTYGYTF. In nucleotides, the CDR3 is TGTGCCAGCAGCCCGGGACTGACCTATGGCTACACCTTC. The chain uses TRBV12-3 or TRBV12-4 and TRBJ1-2, with a tentative D call TRBD1 (5 bases). This CDR3 region has 13 residues. Trimming shortened V by 6 bases and J by 4 bases, and 12 bases separated the two germline ends.

The genes are TRBV3-1 and TRBJ1-1, with D possibly matching TRBD1 (5 bases). Germline CDR1 is LGHDT and CDR2 is YNNKEL (reference sequence). The CDR3 sequence is 15 residues long. V was pared by 8 bases and J by 0 bases, with 16 bases between. The CDR3, as DNA: TGTGCCAGCCGTTACCGTCTGGGGCTGAACACTGAAGCTTTCTTT. It encodes CASRYRLGLNTEAFF.

This clonotype was observed a handful of times. The rearrangement links TRBV6-2 or TRBV6-3 to TRBJ2-7; unclear D gene. Germline-derived CDR1 and CDR2 are MNHEY and SVGEGT. CDR3 length: 14 residues. The V and J ends lost 2 bases and 8 bases respectively, with 16 bases between them. CDR3 DNA: TGTGCCAGCAGTTACCAAGCCCCTAGTTGGAAGCAGTACTTC. This gives the protein CASSYQAPSWKQYF.

The genes are TRBV6-1 and TRBJ2-1; 9 bases line up with TRBD2. This CDR3 region has 16 residues. Germline loops: CDR1 MNHNS, CDR2 SASEGT. Trimming at V came to 3 bases and at J to 3 bases, leaving 6 bases not matched to a gene. The CDR3 DNA follows: TGTGCCAGCAGTGATGTGGAGCGGGGGGTCTACAATGAGCAGTTCTTC. It yields the protein CASSDVERGVYNEQFF.

In this sample, this clonotype turned up a few times. This chain joins TRBV6-2 or TRBV6-3 and TRBJ2-1; 12 bases are shared with TRBD2. The V gene's germline CDR1 is MNHEY and CDR2 SVGEGT. Trimming at V came to 6 bases and at J to 3 bases, leaving 6 bases not matched to a gene. The CDR3 contains 16 residues. The CDR3 DNA follows: TGTGCCAGCAGGCCACTAGCGGGGGGCCTCTACAATGAGCAGTTCTTC. Its protein product is CASRPLAGGLYNEQFF.

The CDR3 DNA reads as TGTGCCAGCAGTTCCGACGGTCAGCAAGAGACCCAGTACTTC. This encodes CASSSDGQQETQYF. The V and J genes are TRBV6-1 and TRBJ2-5, with D hard to call. The ends were cut back, 5 bases at V and 2 bases at J, with 12 bases in the middle. CDR1 MNHNS and CDR2 SASEGT come from the germline V gene. The CDR3 is 14 residues long.

This chain joins TRBV7-2 and TRBJ1-1; D is uncertain. The CDR3 has 15 residues. Trimming took off 0 bases at V and 0 bases at J, with 8 bases between the two ends. The V gene's germline CDR1 is SGHTA and CDR2 FQGNSA. The CDR3, as DNA: TGTGCCAGCAGCTTAGCCCGCAGCCTGAACACTGAAGCTTTCTTT. Translating gives CASSLARSLNTEAFF. Based on the CDR3 plus reference TRBV7-2 and TRBJ1-1, the full variable domain is GAGVSQSPSNKVTEKGKDVELRCDPISGHTALYWYRQSLGQGLEFLIYFQGNSAPDKSGLPSDRFSAERTGGSVSTLTIQRTQQEDSAVYLCASSLARSLNTEAFFGQGTRLTVV.

This clonotype was found many times. This rearrangement joins TRBV6-5 to TRBJ1-2; D is uncertain. Germline V lookup: CDR1 MNHEY, CDR2 SVGAGI. Between the trimmed V and J ends, which lost 2 bases and 5 bases, there was a span of 15 bases. This CDR3 is 15 amino acids long. The DNA for the CDR3 is TGTGCCAGCAGTTACACGGGGTCCGGCAGTTATGGCTACACCTTC. Encoded protein: CASSYTGSGSYGYTF.

The chain employs TRBV4-1 and TRBJ2-1; the D gene is possibly TRBD1 (6 bases). CDR1 is MGHRA, CDR2 YSYEKL, per germline. This CDR3 is 12 amino acids long. Trimming took 6 bases from V and 5 from J, leaving 8 bases between them. CDR3 sequence: CASRGADNEQFF. CDR3 in DNA: TGCGCCAGCAGGGGGGCGGACAATGAGCAGTTCTTC.

This clonotype was counted at least ten times. The chain recombines TRBV7-2 with TRBJ1-4; D perhaps matches TRBD1 (5 bases). Germline V gene data show CDR1 as SGHTA and CDR2 as FQGNSA. This CDR3 region has 15 residues. The V and J ends lost 3 bases and 5 bases respectively, with 13 bases between them. The CDR3 loop reads CASSFPQGLNEKLFF. The CDR3 DNA sequence: TGTGCCAGCAGCTTCCCCCAGGGCTTAAATGAAAAACTGTTTTTT.

The chain employs TRBV29-1 and TRBJ2-1; no clear D gene. V was pared by 0 bases and J by 3 bases, with 3 bases between. Germline V gene sequence: CDR1 SQVTM, CDR2 ANQGSEA. The CDR3 is 12 residues long. The CDR3 DNA reads TGCAGCGTTGAAGATATCTACAATGAGCAGTTCTTC. Its translation is CSVEDIYNEQFF.

The chain carries TRBV6-6 and TRBJ2-3; 7 bases agree with TRBD2. The CDR3 has 15 residues. V lost 6 bases and J lost 1; bases outside the gene matches: 7. Germline loops: CDR1 MNHNY, CDR2 SVGAGI (reference sequence). The DNA for the CDR3 is TGTGCCAGCAGAATTGGACTAGGGGGCACAGATACGCAGTATTTT. It yields the protein CASRIGLGGTDTQYF.

CDR3 amino acids: CASSKMRERETQYF. For the CDR3, the DNA is TGTGCCAGCAGCAAGATGAGGGAAAGAGAGACCCAGTACTTC. The rearrangement uses TRBV5-6 and TRBJ2-5, with D possibly matching TRBD2 (5 bases). Per germline, CDR1 SGHDT and CDR2 YYEEEE. V lost 4 bases and J lost 4, with 14 bases in between. The CDR3 totals 14 residues.

The chain combines TRBV9 with TRBJ1-5; D perhaps matches TRBD1 (5 bases). CDR3 size: 15 residues. V lost 2 bases and J 1 base, leaving 10 bases between the germline ends. Germline V gene sequence: CDR1 SGDLS, CDR2 YYNGEE. The CDR3: CASSVGGESNQPQHF. CDR3 DNA sequence: TGTGCCAGCAGCGTTGGGGGAGAGAGCAATCAGCCCCAGCATTTT.

The V call is TRBV28, the J call TRBJ1-1; tentatively, D is TRBD1 (6 bases). Germline values: CDR1 MDHEN, CDR2 SYDVKM. CDR3 length equals 13 residues. V was shortened by 10 bases and J by 5 bases, with 17 bases between the two germline ends. In DNA, the CDR3 is TGTGCCACCACGACAGGCGAAGGGACTGAAGCTTTCTTT. Translation: CATTTGEGTEAFF.

This clonotype came up once. This chain joins TRBV6-5 and TRBJ2-3, with D possibly matching TRBD2 (6 bases). Trimming removed 2 bases at V and 0 bases at J, with 9 bases between. The length of the CDR3 is 15 residues. CDR1 is MNHEY and CDR2 is SVGAGI in the germline V gene. CDR3: CASSYRRVSTDTQYF. The CDR3 region has the DNA TGTGCCAGCAGTTACCGGAGGGTCAGCACAGATACGCAGTATTTT.

Many counts were recorded for this clonotype. This rearrangement joins TRBV6-1 to TRBJ2-3; TRBD2 matches 10 bases. CDR1 MNHNS and CDR2 SASEGT come from the germline V gene. Trimming cost V 6 bases and J 0 bases; bases outside gene matches: 6. The CDR3 has 16 amino acids. CDR3 residues: CASRLRTSGSTDTQYF. CDR3 bases: TGTGCCAGCAGACTCAGGACTAGCGGAAGCACAGATACGCAGTATTTT.

The J gene is TRBJ1-4, the V gene TRBV7-9; no firm D call. This CDR3 contains 17 residues. V was trimmed by 5 bases and J by 3 bases, leaving 19 bases between them. From germline, CDR1 is SEHNR and CDR2 FQNEAQ (reference sequence). Here the CDR3 DNA reads TGTGCCAGCAGCAAAGATGCCGGGAGGCCCGCTAATGAAAAACTGTTTTTT. Its protein product is CASSKDAGRPANEKLFF.

Ten or more counts support this clonotype. J is TRBJ1-5 and V is TRBV7-2, with 12 bases matching TRBD1. CDR1 is SGHTA and CDR2 is FQGNSA in the germline V gene. The length of the CDR3 is 15 residues. Trimming at V came to 1 base and at J to 8 bases, leaving 3 bases not matched to a gene. The CDR3 bases are TGTGCCAGCAGCTTAGTGGGGACAGGGGGCGAGCCCCAGCATTTT. Protein: CASSLVGTGGEPQHF.

This clonotype occurred many times. Written as DNA, the CDR3 is TGTGCCAGCAGCTTAGATCCCGATCGAACCGGCGAGCAGTACTTC. Protein sequence: CASSLDPDRTGEQYF. The V call is TRBV7-6, the J call TRBJ2-7; unclear D gene. The CDR3 has 15 residues. The germline V and J ends were trimmed by 1 base and 6 bases, with 16 bases remaining between them. Germline V gene data show CDR1 as SGHVS and CDR2 as FNYEAQ.